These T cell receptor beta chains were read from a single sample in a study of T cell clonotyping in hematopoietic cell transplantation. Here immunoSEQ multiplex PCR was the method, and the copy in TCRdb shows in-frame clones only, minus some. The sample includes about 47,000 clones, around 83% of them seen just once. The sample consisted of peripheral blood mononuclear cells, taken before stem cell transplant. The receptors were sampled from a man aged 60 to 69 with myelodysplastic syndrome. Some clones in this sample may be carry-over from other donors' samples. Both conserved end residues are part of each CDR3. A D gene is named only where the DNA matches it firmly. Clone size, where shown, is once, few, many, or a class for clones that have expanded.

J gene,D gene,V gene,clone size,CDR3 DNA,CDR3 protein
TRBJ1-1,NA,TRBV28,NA,TGTGCCAGCAGCCCCCTGGGCCTAAGGCAGAGGGGAACTGAAGCTTTCTTT,CASSPLGLRQRGTEAFF
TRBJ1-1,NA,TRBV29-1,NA,TGCAGCGTTGAATCAGTGAACACTGAAGCTTTCTTT,CSVESVNTEAFF
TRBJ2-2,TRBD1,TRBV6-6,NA,TGTGCCAGCAGCCCCGGACAGGGGCCGAGCACCGGGGAGCTGTTTTTT,CASSPGQGPSTGELFF
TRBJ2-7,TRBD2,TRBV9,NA,TGTGCCAGCAGCGGGCTTGGGGCTAGCGGTTACTACGAGCAGTACTTC,CASSGLGASGYYEQYF
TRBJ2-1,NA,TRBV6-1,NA,TGTGCCACCCATTTGGGGATAAATGAGCAGTTCTTC,CATHLGINEQFF
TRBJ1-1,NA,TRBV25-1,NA,TGTGCCAGCACCCGAGGGGGGTACACTGAAGCTTTCTTT,CASTRGGYTEAFF
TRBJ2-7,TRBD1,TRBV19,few,TGTGCCAGTAGTAGGACAGGGGTCCAGGCCACCTACGAGCAGTACTTC,CASSRTGVQATYEQYF
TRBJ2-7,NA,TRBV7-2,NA,TGTGCCAGCAGCTTAGGTCAGGGAGGCGAGCAGTACTTC,CASSLGQGGEQYF
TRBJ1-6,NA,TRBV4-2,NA,TGTGCCAGCAGCCAAGGGAATCAGGATTCACCCCTCCACTTT,CASSQGNQDSPLHF
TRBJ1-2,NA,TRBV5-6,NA,TGTGCCAGCAGCCCCTCGGTGGGGTCCTTCTTCTATGGCTACACCTTC,CASSPSVGSFFYGYTF
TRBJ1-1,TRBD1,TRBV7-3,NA,TGTGCCAGCAGCCCTACAGGGGGCTGGGGTGAAGCTTTCTTT,CASSPTGGWGEAFF
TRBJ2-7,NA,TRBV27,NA,TGTGCCAGCAGTCCCCGCGGGAACTCTGACTACGAGCAGTACTTC,CASSPRGNSDYEQYF
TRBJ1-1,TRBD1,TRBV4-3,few,TGCGCCAGCAGCCAAGGCTCTAGGTCAGGGGGATTCACTGAAGCTTTCTTT,CASSQGSRSGGFTEAFF
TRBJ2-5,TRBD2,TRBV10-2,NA,TGCGCCAGCAGTAGAGTAGCGGGGGCCCAAGAGACCCAGTACTTC,CASSRVAGAQETQYF
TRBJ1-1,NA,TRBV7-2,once,TGTGCCAGCAGCTTGGGAAGGGGTAACACTGAAGCTTTCTTT,CASSLGRGNTEAFF
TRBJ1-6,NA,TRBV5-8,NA,TGTGCCAGCAGCTTTCTACGTTCACCCCTCCACTTT,CASSFLRSPLHF
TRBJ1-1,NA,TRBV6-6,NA,TGTGCCAGCAGCGAGGGTAGAGGGACTGAAGCTTTCTTT,CASSEGRGTEAFF
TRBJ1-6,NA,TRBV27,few,TGTGCCAGCAGTCGTACGGTCGGGTCCTATAATTCACCCCTCCACTTT,CASSRTVGSYNSPLHF
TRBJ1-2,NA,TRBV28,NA,TGTGCCAGCAGGCTACCACAGGGATCGGGAACCTTC,CASRLPQGSGTF
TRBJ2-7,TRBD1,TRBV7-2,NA,TGTGCCAGCAGCCATCCCGACAGGGCGTTTGGGGAGCAGTACTTC,CASSHPDRAFGEQYF
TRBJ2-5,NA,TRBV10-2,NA,TGCGCCAGCAGCTTAGGAGAGACCCAGTACTTC,CASSLGETQYF
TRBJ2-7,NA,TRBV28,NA,TGTGCCACGTCCGGGGGTCTGGGACTGAACTACGAGCAGTACTTC,CATSGGLGLNYEQYF
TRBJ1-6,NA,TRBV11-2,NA,TGTGCCAGCAGCTTAGTGGCCCTTGATTCACCCCTCCACTTT,CASSLVALDSPLHF
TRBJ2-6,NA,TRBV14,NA,TGTGCCAGCAGCCACACCTCTGGGGCCAACGTCCTGACTTTC,CASSHTSGANVLTF